This paragraph reports one TCR beta chain. The data were obtained in a study of cytomegalovirus exposure and HLA in healthy donors. PCR involved 60 Vbeta and 13 Jbeta primers. Sequenced by immunoSEQ multiplex PCR; TCRdb stores in-frame clones only, minus some. The top ten hold less than 2% of the sample, which has a few hundred thousand clones, 70% to 80% seen once. Material for sequencing was PBMCs. This TCR derives from a woman in her twenties or thirties in good health and CMV-seronegative.

CDR3 DNA: TGCGCCAGCAGCTTAGGGACTAGCGACTACGAGCAGTACTTC. Amino acids: CASSLGTSDYEQYF. J is TRBJ2-5 and V is TRBV5-1, with 10 positions matching TRBD2. Matching the DNA end better, TRBJ2-7 makes the J call doubtful. From germline, CDR1 is SGHRS and CDR2 YFSETQ. The CDR3 spans 14 residues.